One sample yielded the 13 T cell receptor beta chains listed below, sequenced in a study of shared clonotypes between healthy human individuals. Some clones are missing from TCRdb's copy, which holds only in-frame ones; the method was immunoSEQ multiplex PCR. The data show a few million clones, just over 90% seen once. The sequenced sample consisted of naive CD4+ T cells from PBMCs. As to subset: CD45RA+ positively selected. All receptors come from a man aged 18 to 30 in good health. Some clones in this sample may be carry-over from other donors' samples.

The rearrangement joins TRBV4-2 to TRBJ1-1; D unclear. The V and J ends lost 0 bases and 11 bases respectively, with 13 bases between them. This CDR3 comprises 13 residues. Germline CDR1 and CDR2: LGHNA and YNFKEQ. CDR3 coding DNA: TGTGCCAGCAGCCAAGAGTCGTGGACCCCCGCTTTCTTT. Translating it yields CASSQESWTPAFF.

The V call is TRBV28, the J call TRBJ1-2; 9 bases are shared with TRBD1. CDR1 is MDHEN, CDR2 SYDVKM, per germline. V was pared by 10 bases and J by 3 bases, with 9 bases of the junction left unmatched. This CDR3 contains 14 residues. The CDR3 nucleotides are TGTGCCATCTCTATACGGGACAGGGACTATGGCTACACCTTC. It translates to CAISIRDRDYGYTF.

The chain couples TRBV28 to TRBJ1-3, with D perhaps matching TRBD1 (6 bases). The V end was cut by 2 bases, the J end by 0 bases, with 11 bases between. In germline, CDR1 is MDHEN, CDR2 SYDVKM. This CDR3 comprises 16 residues. CDR3 amino acids: CASSLQGSYSGNTIYF. The CDR3 region has the DNA TGTGCCAGCAGTTTACAGGGGTCGTACTCTGGAAACACCATATATTTT.

CDR3 in amino acids: CASSQSYRNNEQFF. CDR3 DNA sequence: TGCGCCAGCAGCCAGTCGTATAGGAACAATGAGCAGTTCTTC. This chain links TRBV4-1 with TRBJ2-1, with unresolved D. This CDR3 is built from 14 residues. V dropped 3 bases and J dropped 5 bases, with 11 bases sitting between them. CDR1 and CDR2 from the germline V gene are MGHRA and YSYEKL.

The V gene is TRBV28, the J gene TRBJ2-6, with D perhaps matching TRBD2 (6 bases). CDR1 and CDR2 from the germline V gene are MDHEN and SYDVKM. Trimming stripped 3 bases from V and 1 base from J, with 16 bases between. The CDR3 contains 18 residues. CDR3 DNA sequence: TGTGCCAGCAGTTTGGCCTCCAGCGGGTGGTCTGGGGCCAACGTCCTGACTTTC. Its protein is CASSLASSGWSGANVLTF.

CDR3 DNA: TGCGCCAGCAGTCTAAAAACTAGCGGAGAGGTGGATACGCAGTATTTT. This gives the protein CASSLKTSGEVDTQYF. The chain couples TRBV5-1 to TRBJ2-3, with 8 bases that match TRBD2. Per germline, CDR1 SGHRS and CDR2 YFSETQ. The CDR3 is made up of 16 amino acids. With 5 bases clipped from V and 6 bases from J, the junction kept 14 bases outside the gene matches.

The chain joins TRBV2 to TRBJ2-3; 8 bases map to TRBD2. CDR3 length: 16 amino acids. Germline assignment: CDR1 SNHLY and CDR2 FYNNEI. Germline trimming cut 6 bases from V and 0 bases from J; bases unmatched to any gene: 8. The CDR3 DNA follows: TGTGCCAGCAGACTTACTAGCGGCTCTAGCACAGATACGCAGTATTTT. Protein product: CASRLTSGSSTDTQYF.

Concerning this clone: Other DNA sequences of this sample code for an identical CDR3. The J gene is TRBJ1-1, the V gene TRBV5-1; D possibly corresponds to TRBD1 (5 bases). The length of the CDR3 is 13 residues. Germline CDR1 and CDR2: SGHRS and YFSETQ. The V end was cut by 1 base, the J end by 4 bases, with 8 bases between. The CDR3 DNA reads as TGCGCCAGCAGCTTGTCCGGGGGCACTGAAGCTTTCTTT. Its translation is CASSLSGGTEAFF. Looking up the rest from reference TRBV5-1 and TRBJ1-1 gives the full variable domain: KAGVTQTPRYLIKTRGQQVTLSCSPISGHRSVSWYQQTPGQGLQFLFEYFSETQRNKGNFPGRFSGRQFSNSRSEMNVSTLELGDSALYLCASSLSGGTEAFFGQGTRLTVV.

The gene calls are TRBV7-2 and TRBJ2-1; D is tentatively TRBD1 or TRBD2 (5 bases each). This CDR3 is built from 14 residues. V was cut by 3 bases and J by 7 bases, with 13 bases left in between. CDR1 SGHTA and CDR2 FQGNSA come from the germline V gene. The CDR3 nucleotides are TGTGCCAGCAGCTTCTGGGGGATAGCGAATGAGCAGTTCTTC. This encodes CASSFWGIANEQFF.

The chain combines TRBV28 with TRBJ1-5, with D unresolved. This CDR3 has 13 amino acids. V was trimmed by 6 bases and J by 7 bases, leaving 13 bases between them. Per germline, CDR1 MDHEN and CDR2 SYDVKM. CDR3 residues: CASSAYWGQPQHF. In DNA form, the CDR3 reads TGTGCCAGCAGCGCCTACTGGGGACAGCCCCAGCATTTT.

This clone came up once. In DNA, the CDR3 is TGTGCCAGCAGCCCAAGCGGGAGGGCCGGGCGCACAGATACGCAGTATTTT. This codes for CASSPSGRAGRTDTQYF. The rearrangement joins TRBV7-3 to TRBJ2-3; 10 bases agree with TRBD2. V dropped 5 bases and J dropped 1; count of bases not matched to a gene: 9. There are 17 residues in the CDR3. The germline V gene has CDR1 SGHTA and CDR2 FQGTGA.

About this clone: Additional DNA sequences in this sample encode the identical CDR3. The chain has TRBV12-5 and TRBJ2-5, with D maybe TRBD2 (6 bases). CDR3 size: 13 residues. Looked up from germline, CDR1 is LGHNT and CDR2 is FRNRAP. Between the trimmed V and J ends, which lost 1 base and 5 bases, there was a span of 8 bases. This chain's CDR3 is CASGLGGGETQYF. CDR3 sequence (DNA): TGTGCTAGTGGTTTGGGCGGAGGGGAGACCCAGTACTTC.

The rearrangement joins TRBV5-1 to TRBJ1-4; D not certain. Per the germline V gene, CDR1 is SGHRS and CDR2 is YFSETQ. The CDR3 length is 16 residues. Trimming took off 0 bases at V and 7 bases at J, with 16 bases between the two ends. CDR3 sequence reads: CASSLGPGGIGEKLFF. The CDR3 bases are TGCGCCAGCAGCTTGGGGCCAGGTGGGATTGGTGAAAAACTGTTTTTT.